A single sample gave rise to the 7 T cell receptor beta chains below, sequenced in a study of technical replicates of blood from a few donors. Method: immunoSEQ multiplex PCR; TCRdb's copy keeps in-frame clones and lacks some. This table holds about 14,000 clones, approximately 81% found once. Sequencing used PBMCs. These receptors were collected from a human donor in good health.

The rearrangement uses TRBV19 and TRBJ2-7, with 7 bases that match TRBD2. V gave up 4 bases and J gave up 3 bases; unmatched junction bases: 6. The CDR3 loop spans 14 amino acids. The V gene's germline CDR1 is LNHDA and CDR2 SQIVND (reference sequence). The CDR3 DNA is TGTGCCAGTAGTAGCGGGGGAGCGGACTACGAGCAGTACTTC. Translating it yields CASSSGGADYEQYF.

The rearrangement uses TRBV5-1 and TRBJ1-3; TRBD1 might be the D (5 bases). Germline-derived CDR1 and CDR2 are SGHRS and YFSETQ. The CDR3 is 16 amino acids. The germline V and J ends were trimmed by 4 bases and 1 base, with 15 bases remaining between them. The CDR3 here is CASSTNPGNSGNTIYF. The DNA of the CDR3 is TGCGCCAGCAGCACCAACCCAGGGAATTCTGGAAACACCATATATTTT.

This clone appeared a single time. The chain uses TRBV28 and TRBJ2-1; D might be TRBD1 (6 bases). This CDR3 spans 14 amino acids. Trimming took 5 bases from V and 2 from J, leaving 10 bases between them. Looked up from germline, CDR1 is MDHEN and CDR2 is SYDVKM. CDR3 in amino acids: CASSPGDTYNEQFF. The DNA of the CDR3 is TGTGCCAGCAGTCCAGGGGACACCTACAATGAGCAGTTCTTC. The entire variable domain, with the rest obtained from reference TRBV28 and TRBJ2-1, is as follows: DVKVTQSSRYLVKRTGEKVFLECVQDMDHENMFWYRQDPGLGLRLIYFSYDVKMKEKGDIPEGYSVSREKKERFSLILESASTNQTSMYLCASSPGDTYNEQFFGPGTRLTVL.

A few counts support this clone. The chain carries TRBV18 and TRBJ1-1; TRBD1 is a possible D gene (5 bases). The ends were cut back, 4 bases at V and 3 bases at J, with 12 bases in the middle. The CDR3 extends over 14 amino acids. From germline, CDR1 is KGHSH and CDR2 LQKENI. This CDR3 reads CASSQKPGDTEAFF. DNA for the CDR3: TGTGCCAGCTCACAAAAGCCGGGGGACACTGAAGCTTTCTTT.

The chain joins TRBV29-1 to TRBJ2-2; D possibly corresponds to TRBD2 (6 bases). Germline-derived CDR1 and CDR2 are SQVTM and ANQGSEA. The germline V and J ends were trimmed by 3 bases and 2 bases, with 13 bases remaining between them. The CDR3 contains 15 residues. The CDR3 region is CSVEDSGLNTGELFF. The CDR3 DNA follows: TGCAGCGTTGAGGATAGCGGCCTAAACACCGGGGAGCTGTTTTTT.

The J gene is TRBJ1-2, the V gene TRBV5-6; D may be TRBD1 (5 bases). Germline lookup yields CDR1 SGHDT and CDR2 YYEEEE. Deletions cut 4 bases from V and 3 bases from J, with 22 bases between. The CDR3 runs 17 residues. The CDR3 sequence is CASSPDSQVGFDYGYTF. CDR3 coding DNA: TGTGCCAGCAGCCCAGACAGCCAGGTGGGGTTTGACTATGGCTACACCTTC.

The chain joins TRBV18 to TRBJ2-7, with TRBD2 matching 9 bases. The J segment lost 4 bases and the V segment lost 3 bases, leaving 13 bases of the junction unmatched. This CDR3 contains 17 residues. Per germline, CDR1 KGHSH and CDR2 LQKENI. Here the CDR3 reads CASSPLGSSGTLYEQYF. The CDR3 DNA reads as TGTGCCAGCTCACCCCTAGGATCTAGCGGGACCTTATACGAGCAGTACTTC. The variable domain in full, with the rest retrieved from reference TRBV18 and TRBJ2-7, is NAGVMQNPRHLVRRRGQEARLRCSPMKGHSHVYWYRQLPEEGLKFMVYLQKENIIDESGMPKERFSAEFPKEGPSILRIQQVVRGDSAAYFCASSPLGSSGTLYEQYFGPGTRLTVT.